Given below is one TCR beta chain in context. Its antigen is currently not known. Base quality data are lacking; no much larger clone is found one base away. The immunoSEQ Assay, a bias-controlled multiplex PCR, was used to amplify TCRbeta CDR3 regions from genomic DNA. Per the authors' processing: The number of nucleated cells in each sample was estimated by amplification of reference gene primers within the assay. To quantify the absolute abundance of each unique TCRbeta CDR3 rearrangement, sequence reads were collapsed and filtered. For each sample, productive Simpson clonality was calculated as the square root of Simpson's diversity index across productive rearrangements. As stored in TCRdb, this immuneACCESS dataset retains in-frame rearrangements with V and J assigned. A fraction of the clones does not appear; measured against another copy, unresolved V genes explain less than half of the discrepancy, and the remainder lacks a known reason. That table supplies the V and J calls and clone size; D and trimming were determined from the DNA. In this sample the table shows about 250,000 clones, about 90% of which occur a single time. Roughly 4% of the sample comes from the top ten.

This sample was included in a study of blood T cell repertoires in COVID-19 (dated by TCRdb to 2018 to 2021). Background for the entire study: Collaborator samples came from the United States, Italy and Spain and covered acute and convalescent phases of COVID-19. The prospective study material was composed of cDNA or gDNA derived from T cells, B-cell-depleted T cells, or PBMCs. Deeply sampled blood TCRbeta repertoires from subjects exposed to, actively infected with, or recovered from COVID-19 were included in the dataset. A freely available public database, intended as a resource for researchers studying the immune response to SARS-CoV-2, is where the repertoires were released. The samples were drawn from two sources: the first 160 participants of the ongoing ImmuneRACE study, and some 1,300 subjects contributed by 6 global collaborators. Sample metadata almost always included a de-identified subject ID, COVID-19 status, age in years and sex. Where available, HLA class I and class II types were obtained from metadata supplied by the sample provider rather than from assay-based typing.

In the prospective study, participants were roughly 18 to 95 years old, resided in about two dozen geographic areas of the United States, and were enrolled through a virtual design. Cohort assignment in the prospective study relied on participant-reported clinical history from a screening survey and a study questionnaire. In the prospective study, whole blood, serum and a nasopharyngeal or oropharyngeal swab were collected from each participant by mobile phlebotomists. Prospective study participants could optionally give additional blood draws and questionnaires over an approximately two-month period. Before DNA extraction, blood samples from the prospective study were shipped at room temperature or frozen. Overall study results and their limits: Clinical and demographic metadata were provided uncurated, with the amount varying by source and participant.

Sample: PBMCs or T cells enriched from blood (not recorded which). This clonotype was sampled from a woman in her thirties with acute COVID-19.

The DNA sequence is TGTGCCAGCAGTTTACGGGGGTTTTATAATTCACCCCTCCACTTT. This is translated as CASSLRGFYNSPLHF. The rearrangement joined TRBV28 to TRBJ1-6; the D gene is perhaps TRBD1, from 5 matching bases. The CDR3 holds 15 amino acids from the cysteine to the phenylalanine. Here the CDR3 DNA is all that survives: 45 bases in frame from base 1. Between the V and J ends, shortened by 2 bases and 4 bases respectively, the junction contains 9 bases. The germline V gene sets CDR1 to MDHEN and CDR2 to SYDVKM.